This T cell receptor beta chain was identified during a study of cytotoxic CD8 clonotypes in ibrutinib-treated CLL. In the study overall: Average yields of 255,043 productive templates and tens of thousands of productive rearrangements characterized the samples.

The CDR3 covers 15 residues. V lost 0 bases and J 0 bases, leaving 9 bases between the germline ends. CDR1 and CDR2 from the germline V gene are SGHRS and YFSETQ. The data were produced by immunoSEQ multiplex PCR, yet TCRdb's version contains in-frame clones alone and is incomplete. This sample carries roughly 250,000 clones, 60% to 75% of them seen once, and the ten largest clones take about 16%. The sample holds a few counts of this clone. Its target is not known. Study outcomes and limitations: Under treatment, the uncommon public clonotypes either contracted or remained stable.

The genes are TRBV5-1 and TRBJ2-5, with D perhaps matching TRBD2 (5 bases). The sequenced sample was PBMCs, obtained after 24 months of ibrutinib treatment. The TCR originated in a human donor with chronic lymphocytic leukemia. CDR3 nucleotides: TGCGCCAGCAGCTTGGATCTCGGGAACCAAGAGACCCAGTACTTC. Translated: CASSLDLGNQETQYF.